This entry concerns a single T cell receptor beta chain. Per the original data handling: Amplified reference gene primers provided the basis for estimating nucleated cell counts. Data came from immunoSEQ multiplex PCR; TCRdb stores just in-frame clones and leaves some out. Clone size and the V and J calls come from that table; the DNA yielded D and trimming. The data hold tens of thousands of clones, with around 85% observed a single time. Germline V lookup: CDR1 SGHNT, CDR2 YYREEE (reference sequence). The CDR3 contains 16 residues. V shed 4 bases and J 3 bases; nucleotides not matched to a gene: 8. The sample comes from a study of blood T cell repertoires in COVID-19. Study background: COVID-19 samples, acute and convalescent, were from the United States, Italy and Spain.

The chain links TRBV5-4 to TRBJ1-1; 11 bases fit TRBD1. Sample: peripheral blood. This TCR was sampled from a man in his sixties or seventies with acute or convalescent COVID-19. CDR3 amino acids: CASSPGQGARDTEAFF. CDR3 bases: TGTGCCAGCAGCCCCGGACAGGGGGCGAGAGACACTGAAGCTTTCTTT.